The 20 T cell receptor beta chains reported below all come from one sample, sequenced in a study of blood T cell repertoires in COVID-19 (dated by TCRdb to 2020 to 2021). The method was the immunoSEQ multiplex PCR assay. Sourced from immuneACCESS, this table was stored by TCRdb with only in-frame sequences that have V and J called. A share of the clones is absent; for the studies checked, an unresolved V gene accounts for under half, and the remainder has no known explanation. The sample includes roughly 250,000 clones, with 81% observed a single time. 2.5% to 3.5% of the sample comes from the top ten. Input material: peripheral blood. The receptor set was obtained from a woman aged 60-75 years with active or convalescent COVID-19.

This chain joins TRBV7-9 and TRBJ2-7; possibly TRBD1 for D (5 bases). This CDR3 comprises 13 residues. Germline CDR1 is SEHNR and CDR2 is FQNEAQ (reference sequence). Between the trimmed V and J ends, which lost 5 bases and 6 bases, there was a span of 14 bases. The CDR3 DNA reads TGTGCCAGCAGCCGAAGCATGGGGCCCGAGCAGTACTTC. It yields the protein CASSRSMGPEQYF.

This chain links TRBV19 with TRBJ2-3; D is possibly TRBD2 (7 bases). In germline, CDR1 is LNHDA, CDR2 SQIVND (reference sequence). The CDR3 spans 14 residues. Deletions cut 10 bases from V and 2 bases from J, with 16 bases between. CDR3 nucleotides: TGTGCCACCAGCCGGGGGGCTATCACAGATACGCAGTATTTT. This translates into CATSRGAITDTQYF. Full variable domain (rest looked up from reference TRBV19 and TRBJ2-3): DGGITQSPKYLFRKEGQNVTLSCEQNLNHDAMYWYRQDPGQGLRLIYYSQIVNDFQKGDIAEGYSVSREKKESFPLTVTSAQKNPTAFYLCATSRGAITDTQYFGPGTRLTVL.

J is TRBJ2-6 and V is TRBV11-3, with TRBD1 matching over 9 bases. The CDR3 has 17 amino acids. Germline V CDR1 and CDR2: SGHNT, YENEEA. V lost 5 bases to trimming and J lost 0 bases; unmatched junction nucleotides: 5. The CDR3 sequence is CASSAGTGSSGANVLTF. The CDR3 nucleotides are TGTGCCAGCAGCGCCGGGACAGGGAGCTCTGGGGCCAACGTCCTGACTTTC.

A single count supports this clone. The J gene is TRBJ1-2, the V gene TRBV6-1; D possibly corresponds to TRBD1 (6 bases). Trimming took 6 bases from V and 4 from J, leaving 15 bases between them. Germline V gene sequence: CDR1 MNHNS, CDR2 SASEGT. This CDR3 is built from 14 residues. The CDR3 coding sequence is TGTGCCAGCAGAGGGGGGGCCGATCTCTATGGCTACACCTTC. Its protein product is CASRGGADLYGYTF.

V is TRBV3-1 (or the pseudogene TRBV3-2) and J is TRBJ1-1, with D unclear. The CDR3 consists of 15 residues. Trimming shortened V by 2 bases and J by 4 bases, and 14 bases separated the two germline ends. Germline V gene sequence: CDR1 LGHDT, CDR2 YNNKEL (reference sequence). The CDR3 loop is CASSQLATAGTEAFF. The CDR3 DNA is TGTGCCAGCAGCCAACTGGCTACAGCGGGCACTGAAGCTTTCTTT.

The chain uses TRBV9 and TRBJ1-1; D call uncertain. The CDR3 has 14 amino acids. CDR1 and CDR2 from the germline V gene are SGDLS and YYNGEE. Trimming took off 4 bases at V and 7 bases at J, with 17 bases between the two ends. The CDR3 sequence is CASSQTGVLGEAFF. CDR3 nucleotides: TGTGCCAGCAGCCAGACCGGGGTCCTCGGTGAAGCTTTCTTT.

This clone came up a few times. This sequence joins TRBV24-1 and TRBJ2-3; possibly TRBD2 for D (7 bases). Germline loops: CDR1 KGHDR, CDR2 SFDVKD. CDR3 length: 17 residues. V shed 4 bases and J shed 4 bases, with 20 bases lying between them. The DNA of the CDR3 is TGTGCCACCAGTGACCCCTACAGCCTAGGGGGGGCAGATACGCAGTATTTT. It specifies CATSDPYSLGGADTQYF.

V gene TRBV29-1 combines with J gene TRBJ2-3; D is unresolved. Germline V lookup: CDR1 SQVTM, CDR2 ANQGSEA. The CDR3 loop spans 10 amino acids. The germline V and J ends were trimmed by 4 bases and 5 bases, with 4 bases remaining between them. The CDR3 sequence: CSVGGDTQYF. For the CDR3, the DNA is TGCAGCGTTGGAGGAGATACGCAGTATTTT.

CDR3 sequence (DNA): TGTGCCAGCAGTGGGGGACAGGGGCTAGCACCCACAACTAACTATGGCTACACCTTC. Amino acid sequence: CASSGGQGLAPTTNYGYTF. The genes are TRBV2 and TRBJ1-2; 10 positions match TRBD1. With 4 bases clipped from V and 0 bases from J, the junction kept 14 bases outside the gene matches. Germline values: CDR1 SNHLY, CDR2 FYNNEI. This CDR3 spans 19 amino acids.

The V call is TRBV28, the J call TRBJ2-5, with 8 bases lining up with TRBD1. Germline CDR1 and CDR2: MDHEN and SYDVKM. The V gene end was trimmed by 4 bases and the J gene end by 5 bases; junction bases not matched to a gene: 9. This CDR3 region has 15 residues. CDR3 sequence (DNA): TGTGCCAGCAGTTCTCCCAGGGGGCGCGTGGAGACCCAGTACTTC. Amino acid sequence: CASSSPRGRVETQYF.

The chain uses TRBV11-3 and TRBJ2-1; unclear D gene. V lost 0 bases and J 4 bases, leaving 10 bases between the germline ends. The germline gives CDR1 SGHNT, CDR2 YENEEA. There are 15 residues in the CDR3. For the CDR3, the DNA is TGTGCCAGCAGCTTAGATCCGGTACGGTACAATGAGCAGTTCTTC. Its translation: CASSLDPVRYNEQFF.

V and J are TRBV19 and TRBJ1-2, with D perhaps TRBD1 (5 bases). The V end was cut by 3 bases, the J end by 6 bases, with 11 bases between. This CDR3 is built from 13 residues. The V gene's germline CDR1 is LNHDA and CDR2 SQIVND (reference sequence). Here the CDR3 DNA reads TGTGCCAGTAGTATGTGGAGGGGTGATGGCTACACCTTC. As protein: CASSMWRGDGYTF. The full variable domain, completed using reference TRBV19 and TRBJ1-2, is DGGITQSPKYLFRKEGQNVTLSCEQNLNHDAMYWYRQDPGQGLRLIYYSQIVNDFQKGDIAEGYSVSREKKESFPLTVTSAQKNPTAFYLCASSMWRGDGYTFGSGTRLTVV.

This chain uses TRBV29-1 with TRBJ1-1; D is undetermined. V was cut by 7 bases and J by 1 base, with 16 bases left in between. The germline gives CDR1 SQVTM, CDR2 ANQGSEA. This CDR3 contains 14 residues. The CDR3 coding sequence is TGCAGCGGCCGAATTCTAGACGGGAACACTGAAGCTTTCTTT. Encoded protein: CSGRILDGNTEAFF. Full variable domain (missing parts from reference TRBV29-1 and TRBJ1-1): SAVISQKPSRDICQRGTSLTIQCQVDSQVTMMFWYRQQPGQSLTLIATANQGSEATYESGFVIDKFPISRPNLTFSTLTVSNMSPEDSSIYLCSGRILDGNTEAFFGQGTRLTVV.

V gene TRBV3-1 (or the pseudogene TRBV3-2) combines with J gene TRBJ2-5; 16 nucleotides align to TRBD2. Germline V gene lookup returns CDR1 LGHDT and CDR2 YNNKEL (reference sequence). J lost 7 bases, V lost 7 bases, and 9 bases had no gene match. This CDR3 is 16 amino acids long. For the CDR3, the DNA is TGTGCCAGCACCTCCGGGACTAGCGGGGGGGCGGGGACCCAGTACTTC. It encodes CASTSGTSGGAGTQYF.

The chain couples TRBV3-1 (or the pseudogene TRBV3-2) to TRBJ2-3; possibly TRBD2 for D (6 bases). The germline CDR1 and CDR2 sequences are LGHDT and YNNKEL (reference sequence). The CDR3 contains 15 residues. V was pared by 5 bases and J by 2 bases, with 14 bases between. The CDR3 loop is CASSSPGGYTDTQYF. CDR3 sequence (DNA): TGTGCCAGCAGCTCCCCCGGGGGTTACACAGATACGCAGTATTTT.

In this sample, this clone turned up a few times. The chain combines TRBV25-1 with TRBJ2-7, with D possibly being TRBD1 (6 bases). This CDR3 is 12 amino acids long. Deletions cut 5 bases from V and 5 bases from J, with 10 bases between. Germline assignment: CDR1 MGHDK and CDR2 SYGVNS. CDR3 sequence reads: CASSYRDNEQYF. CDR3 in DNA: TGTGCCAGCAGTTACCGGGACAACGAGCAGTACTTC.

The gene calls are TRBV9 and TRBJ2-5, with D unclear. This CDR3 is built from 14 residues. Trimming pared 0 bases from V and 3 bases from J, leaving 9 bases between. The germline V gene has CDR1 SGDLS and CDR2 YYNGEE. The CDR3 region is CASSVEVTEETQYF. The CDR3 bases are TGTGCCAGCAGCGTAGAGGTGACTGAAGAGACCCAGTACTTC.

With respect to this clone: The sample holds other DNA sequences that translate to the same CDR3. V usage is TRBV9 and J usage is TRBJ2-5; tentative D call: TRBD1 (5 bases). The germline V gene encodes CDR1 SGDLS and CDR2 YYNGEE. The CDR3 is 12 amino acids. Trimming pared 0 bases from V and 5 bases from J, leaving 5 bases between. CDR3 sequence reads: CASSVAGETQYF. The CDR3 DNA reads TGTGCCAGCAGCGTAGCAGGGGAGACCCAGTACTTC. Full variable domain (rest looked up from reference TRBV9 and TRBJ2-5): DSGVTQTPKHLITATGQRVTLRCSPRSGDLSVYWYQQSLDQGLQFLIQYYNGEERAKGNILERFSAQQFPDLHSELNLSSLELGDSALYFCASSVAGETQYFGPGTRLLVL.

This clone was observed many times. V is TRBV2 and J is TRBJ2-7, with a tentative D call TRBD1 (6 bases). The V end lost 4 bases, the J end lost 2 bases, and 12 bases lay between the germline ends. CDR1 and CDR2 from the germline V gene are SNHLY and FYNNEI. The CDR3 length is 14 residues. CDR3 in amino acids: CASSVSQGAYEQYF. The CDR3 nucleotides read TGTGCCAGCAGTGTTTCACAGGGCGCCTACGAGCAGTACTTC.

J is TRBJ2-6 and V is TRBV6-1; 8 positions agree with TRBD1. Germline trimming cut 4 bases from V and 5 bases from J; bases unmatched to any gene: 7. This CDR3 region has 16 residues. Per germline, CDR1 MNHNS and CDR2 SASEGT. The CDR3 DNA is TGTGCCAGCAGTGGGCCCGGACAGGGACGGGCCAACGTCCTGACTTTC. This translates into CASSGPGQGRANVLTF.